This entry lists 25 T cell receptor beta chains sequenced from one sample in a study of cytomegalovirus exposure and HLA in healthy donors. Both 60 Vbeta primers and 13 Jbeta primers went into the PCR. The method was immunoSEQ multiplex PCR; TCRdb's version includes in-frame clones alone and lacks a portion of them. The sample holds about 170,000 clones, over 60% seen once. The sample consisted of PBMCs. The receptors here all came from a girl aged 5-17 years in good health and CMV-seronegative.

This chain uses TRBV5-4 with TRBJ1-6, with TRBD1 identical over 7 bases. CDR3 length equals 15 residues. Per germline, CDR1 SGHNT and CDR2 YYREEE (reference sequence). V shed 4 bases and J 7 bases; nucleotides not matched to a gene: 8. The chain's CDR3 is CASSLDGTANSPLHF. CDR3 bases: TGTGCCAGCAGCCTGGATGGGACAGCAAATTCACCCCTCCACTTT.

This rearrangement joins TRBV6-1 to TRBJ2-4; TRBD1 might be the D (6 bases). Germline V lookup: CDR1 MNHNS, CDR2 SASEGT. V was pared by 7 bases and J by 2 bases, with 15 bases between. The CDR3 runs to 15 residues. CDR3 protein: CASTDRTQPKNIQYF. CDR3 nucleotides: TGTGCCAGCACCGACAGGACCCAGCCCAAAAACATTCAGTACTTC.

This chain joins TRBV27 and TRBJ2-1; TRBD2 agrees at 7 bases. Trimming took 4 bases from V and 7 from J; bases not matched to a gene: 10. The CDR3 contains 15 residues. Germline-derived CDR1 and CDR2 are MNHEY and SMNVEV (reference sequence). The chain's CDR3 is CASSSLGLGQNEQFF. The CDR3 region has the DNA TGTGCCAGCAGTTCACTCGGACTAGGCCAAAATGAGCAGTTCTTC.

The chain carries TRBV15 and TRBJ1-6; 10 bases match TRBD1. This CDR3 region has 15 residues. The germline CDR1 and CDR2 sequences are LNHNV and YYDKDF (reference sequence). Germline trimming cut 3 bases from V and 7 bases from J; bases unmatched to any gene: 3. CDR3 protein: CATSSRTGGNSPLHF. In DNA, the CDR3 is TGTGCCACCAGCAGCAGGACAGGGGGAAATTCACCCCTCCACTTT.

The V gene is TRBV10-1, the J gene TRBJ1-1; D is uncertain. Looked up from germline, CDR1 is WNHNN and CDR2 is SYGVQD (reference sequence). Trimming took 3 bases from V and 6 from J, leaving 8 bases between them. The CDR3 runs 12 residues. Here the CDR3 reads CASSDSPSEAFF. The DNA for the CDR3 is TGCGCCAGCAGTGACAGTCCTTCTGAAGCTTTCTTT.

This clone has just a few counts. This rearrangement joins TRBV19 to TRBJ1-2; perhaps TRBD1 as D (5 bases). V was trimmed by 3 bases and J by 8 bases, leaving 19 bases between them. Germline V CDR1 and CDR2: LNHDA, SQIVND (reference sequence). CDR3 size: 15 residues. The CDR3 DNA sequence: TGTGCCAGTAGTATGGGAGGGACCGCCAATGTAGGCTACACCTTC. It is translated as CASSMGGTANVGYTF.

The V call is TRBV6-1, the J call TRBJ1-4; D not resolved. Germline CDR1 is MNHNS and CDR2 is SASEGT. CDR3 length equals 15 residues. V was clipped by 3 bases and J by 2 bases, with 10 bases between them. The CDR3 reads CASSDRGSTNEKLFF. The CDR3 nucleotides are TGTGCCAGCAGTGATAGAGGGTCGACTAATGAAAAACTGTTTTTT.

The rearrangement uses TRBV6-5 and TRBJ2-2, with D unresolved. Germline V gene data show CDR1 as MNHEY and CDR2 as SVGAGI. The ends were cut back, 1 base at V and 2 bases at J, with 8 bases in the middle. CDR3 length equals 15 residues. CDR3 DNA: TGTGCCAGCAGTTACTTTGGCAGAAACACCGGGGAGCTGTTTTTT. This sequence encodes CASSYFGRNTGELFF.

The chain combines TRBV30 with TRBJ2-1; 10 bases align to TRBD2. The V gene end was trimmed by 2 bases and the J gene end by 11 bases; junction bases not matched to a gene: 9. The germline V gene encodes CDR1 GTSNPN and CDR2 SVGIG (reference sequence). This CDR3 is built from 14 residues. CDR3 sequence: CAWSYGLAEKKQFF. Written as DNA, the CDR3 is TGTGCCTGGAGTTACGGACTAGCGGAAAAAAAGCAGTTCTTC.

The chain recombines TRBV19 with TRBJ2-7, with D tentatively TRBD1 (5 bases). With 0 bases removed from V and 2 bases from J, the gap between germline ends came to 14 bases. The CDR3 has 16 amino acids. The germline CDR1 and CDR2 sequences are LNHDA and SQIVND (reference sequence). The CDR3 is CASSIDGEDITYEQYF. The CDR3 nucleotides are TGTGCCAGTAGTATAGATGGCGAGGACATAACCTACGAGCAGTACTTC.

This rearrangement joins TRBV7-2 to TRBJ2-1, with TRBD2 matching 9 bases. V was pared by 5 bases and J by 2 bases, with 7 bases of the junction left unmatched. Germline loops: CDR1 SGHTA, CDR2 FQGNSA. The length of the CDR3 is 16 residues. CDR3: CASSRDSGGTYNEQFF. The CDR3 DNA sequence: TGTGCCAGCAGCCGGGATAGCGGGGGTACCTACAATGAGCAGTTCTTC.

The chain is built from TRBV5-1 and TRBJ2-7; the match to TRBD2 covers 12 bases. Germline CDR1 reads SGHRS; CDR2 reads YFSETQ. J gave up 5 bases and V 4 bases, and 10 bases lay outside the gene matches. This CDR3 spans 16 amino acids. Written as DNA, the CDR3 is TGCGCCAGCAGCCTGGAGCCGGGACTAGCGGGCGACGAGCAGTACTTC. Translating it yields CASSLEPGLAGDEQYF.

This clone appeared a single time. This sequence joins TRBV19 and TRBJ1-2; D is undetermined. CDR1 is LNHDA, CDR2 SQIVND, per germline (reference sequence). CDR3 length: 12 residues. Trimming removed 5 bases at V and 8 bases at J, with 12 bases between. The CDR3 sequence: CASSGGFFGYTF. CDR3 sequence (DNA): TGTGCCAGTAGTGGAGGGTTCTTCGGCTACACCTTC. Full variable domain (rest looked up from reference TRBV19 and TRBJ1-2): DGGITQSPKYLFRKEGQNVTLSCEQNLNHDAMYWYRQDPGQGLRLIYYSQIVNDFQKGDIAEGYSVSREKKESFPLTVTSAQKNPTAFYLCASSGGFFGYTFGSGTRLTVV.

The chain uses TRBV12-5 and TRBJ2-7; D is uncertain. Germline V CDR1 and CDR2: LGHNT, FRNRAP. The V and J ends lost 3 bases and 6 bases respectively, with 3 bases between them. There are 10 residues in the CDR3. The CDR3 DNA is TGTGCTAGTGGTTTCAGCGAGCAGTACTTC. As protein: CASGFSEQYF.

Only a few counts were recorded for this clone. The J gene is TRBJ1-3, the V gene TRBV15; 10 bases fit TRBD1. The CDR3 is 17 amino acids. After removal of 0 bases from V and 6 bases from J, the junction contained 8 bases not matched to a gene. Per the germline V gene, CDR1 is LNHNV and CDR2 is YYDKDF (reference sequence). DNA for the CDR3: TGTGCCACCAGCAGAGAGTTGTTGACAGGGGGCGAAAACACCATATATTTT. Protein sequence: CATSRELLTGGENTIYF. Variable domain in full (rest from reference TRBV15 and TRBJ1-3): DAMVIQNPRYQVTQFGKPVTLSCSQTLNHNVMYWYQQKSSQAPKLLFHYYDKDFNNEADTPDNFQSRRPNTSFCFLDIRSPGLGDTAMYLCATSRELLTGGENTIYFGEGSWLTVV.

The CDR3 is CSVEPRANYGYTF. The CDR3 DNA reads TGCAGCGTTGAACCCAGGGCAAACTATGGCTACACCTTC. The V and J genes are TRBV29-1 and TRBJ1-2, with D possibly being TRBD1 (5 bases). CDR1 and CDR2 (germline): SQVTM, ANQGSEA. The CDR3 is made up of 13 amino acids. With 2 bases removed from V and 2 bases from J, the gap between germline ends came to 9 bases. Drawing the rest from reference TRBV29-1 and TRBJ1-2, the complete variable domain is SAVISQKPSRDICQRGTSLTIQCQVDSQVTMMFWYRQQPGQSLTLIATANQGSEATYESGFVIDKFPISRPNLTFSTLTVSNMSPEDSSIYLCSVEPRANYGYTFGSGTRLTVV.

The rearrangement uses TRBV14 and TRBJ2-1, with 9 bases fitting TRBD2. Germline lookup yields CDR1 SGHDN and CDR2 FVKESK. CDR3 length: 15 residues. V shed 2 bases, J shed 7 bases, and the junction held 6 bases outside the gene matches. In DNA form, the CDR3 reads TGTGCCAGCAGCCAAATAGCGGGGGCCGAAAATGAGCAGTTCTTC. Amino acid sequence: CASSQIAGAENEQFF.

The chain combines TRBV5-1 with TRBJ1-1; TRBD1 might be the D (6 bases). CDR3 length: 15 amino acids. The V gene lost 0 bases and the J gene lost 7 bases, with 16 bases spanning the gap. Germline CDR1 is SGHRS and CDR2 is YFSETQ. CDR3 residues: CASSLVGGGEREAFF. CDR3 nucleotide sequence: TGCGCCAGCAGCTTGGTAGGGGGTGGGGAACGTGAAGCTTTCTTT.

The V gene is TRBV5-6, the J gene TRBJ1-2; TRBD1 is a possible D gene (5 bases). The V gene's germline CDR1 is SGHDT and CDR2 YYEEEE. Trimming shortened V by 0 bases and J by 8 bases, and 20 bases separated the two germline ends. CDR3 size: 16 residues. CDR3 loop: CASSLGAAGVLSGYTF. Written as DNA, the CDR3 is TGTGCCAGCAGCTTGGGGGCCGCGGGGGTCTTAAGCGGCTACACCTTC.

The V call is TRBV6-1, the J call TRBJ1-1; 9 nucleotides line up with TRBD1. The CDR3 contains 12 residues. Germline V gives CDR1 MNHNS, CDR2 SASEGT. The V and J ends lost 11 bases and 6 bases, in that order; junction bases with no gene match: 7. CDR3 protein: CAGIQGASEAFF. In nucleotides, the CDR3 is TGTGCCGGAATACAGGGGGCGTCTGAAGCTTTCTTT.

The chain employs TRBV5-5 and TRBJ1-5, with TRBD1 matching 8 bases. The CDR3 runs 15 residues. After removal of 8 bases from V and 1 base from J, the junction contained 8 bases not matched to a gene. Germline CDR1 SGHKS, CDR2 YYEKEE (reference sequence). CDR3 sequence: CASGQGLASNQPQHF. For the CDR3, the DNA is TGTGCCAGTGGACAGGGACTCGCCAGCAATCAGCCCCAGCATTTT.

This clone was counted a few times. This rearrangement joins TRBV5-6 to TRBJ2-7; D unresolved. The V gene's germline CDR1 is SGHDT and CDR2 YYEEEE. Trimming left V 0 bases short and J 4 bases short, with 11 bases between. The CDR3 consists of 14 residues. The CDR3 bases are TGTGCCAGCAGCTTGGACACCCTGATGTACGAGCAGTACTTC. Amino acid sequence: CASSLDTLMYEQYF.

V usage is TRBV15 and J usage is TRBJ1-2; TRBD1 might be the D (5 bases). From germline, CDR1 is LNHNV and CDR2 YYDKDF (reference sequence). V lost 0 bases and J 5 bases, leaving 16 bases between the germline ends. The CDR3 is 16 residues long. CDR3 DNA: TGTGCCACCAGCAGAGAATCGTTAGGGGCCGCATATGGCTACACCTTC. Translated, it gives CATSRESLGAAYGYTF.

This chain connects TRBV6-5 to TRBJ2-3; perhaps TRBD1 as D (5 bases). This CDR3 has 14 residues. From germline, CDR1 is MNHEY and CDR2 SVGAGI. V was cut by 6 bases and J by 4 bases, with 14 bases left in between. CDR3 amino acids: CASRPGGAPDTQYF. As DNA, the CDR3 is TGTGCCAGCAGGCCGGGTGGGGCCCCAGATACGCAGTATTTT.

This chain links TRBV7-3 with TRBJ2-7, with 7 bases lining up with TRBD2. With 5 bases clipped from V and 2 bases from J, the junction kept 15 bases outside the gene matches. Germline V gives CDR1 SGHTA, CDR2 FQGTGA. This CDR3 spans 17 amino acids. The CDR3 loop reads CASSAALSGVFPYEQYF. In DNA form, the CDR3 reads TGTGCCAGCAGCGCCGCGCTAAGCGGGGTGTTCCCCTACGAGCAGTACTTC.